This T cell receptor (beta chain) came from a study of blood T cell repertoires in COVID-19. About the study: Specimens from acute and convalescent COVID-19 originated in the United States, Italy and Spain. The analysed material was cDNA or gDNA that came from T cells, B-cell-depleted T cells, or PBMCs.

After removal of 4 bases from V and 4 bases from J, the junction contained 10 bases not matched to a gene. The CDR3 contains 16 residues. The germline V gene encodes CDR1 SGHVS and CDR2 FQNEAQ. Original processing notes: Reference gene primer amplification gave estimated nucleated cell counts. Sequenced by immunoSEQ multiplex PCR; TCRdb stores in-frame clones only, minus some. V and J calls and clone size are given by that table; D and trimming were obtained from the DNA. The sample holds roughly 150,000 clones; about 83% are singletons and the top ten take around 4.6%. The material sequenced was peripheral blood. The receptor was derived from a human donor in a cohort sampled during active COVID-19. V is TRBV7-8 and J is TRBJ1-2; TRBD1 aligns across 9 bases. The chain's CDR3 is CASSWRGQGSPYGYTF. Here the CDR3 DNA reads TGTGCCAGCAGCTGGCGCGGACAGGGGTCCCCCTATGGCTACACCTTC.